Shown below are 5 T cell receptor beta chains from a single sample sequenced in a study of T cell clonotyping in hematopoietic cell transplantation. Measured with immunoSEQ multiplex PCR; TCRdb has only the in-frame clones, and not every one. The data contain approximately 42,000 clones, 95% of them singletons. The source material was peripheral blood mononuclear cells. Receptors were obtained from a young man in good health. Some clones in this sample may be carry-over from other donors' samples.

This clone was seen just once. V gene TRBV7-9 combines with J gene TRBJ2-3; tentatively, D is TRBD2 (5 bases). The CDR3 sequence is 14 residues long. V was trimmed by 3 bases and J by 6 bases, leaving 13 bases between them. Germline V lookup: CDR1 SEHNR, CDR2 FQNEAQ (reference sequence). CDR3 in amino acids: CASSFGKRRDTQYF. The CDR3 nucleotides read TGTGCCAGCAGCTTCGGGAAGAGAAGGGATACGCAGTATTTT.

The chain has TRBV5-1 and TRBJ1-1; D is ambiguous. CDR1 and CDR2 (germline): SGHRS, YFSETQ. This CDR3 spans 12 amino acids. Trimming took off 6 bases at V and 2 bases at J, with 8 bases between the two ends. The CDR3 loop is CASKELNTEAFF. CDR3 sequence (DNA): TGCGCCAGCAAAGAACTCAACACTGAAGCTTTCTTT.

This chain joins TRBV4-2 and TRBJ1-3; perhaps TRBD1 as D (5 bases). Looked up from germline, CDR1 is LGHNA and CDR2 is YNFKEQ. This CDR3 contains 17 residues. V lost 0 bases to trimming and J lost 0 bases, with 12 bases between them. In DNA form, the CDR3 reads TGTGCCAGCAGCCAAGAACCGGGACCCAGCTCTGGAAACACCATATATTTT. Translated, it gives CASSQEPGPSSGNTIYF.

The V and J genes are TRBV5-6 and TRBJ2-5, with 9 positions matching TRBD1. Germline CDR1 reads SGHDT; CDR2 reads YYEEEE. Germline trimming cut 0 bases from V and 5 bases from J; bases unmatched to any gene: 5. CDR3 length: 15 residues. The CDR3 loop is CASSLGDRDGETQYF. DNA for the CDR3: TGTGCCAGCAGCTTGGGGGACAGGGATGGGGAGACCCAGTACTTC.

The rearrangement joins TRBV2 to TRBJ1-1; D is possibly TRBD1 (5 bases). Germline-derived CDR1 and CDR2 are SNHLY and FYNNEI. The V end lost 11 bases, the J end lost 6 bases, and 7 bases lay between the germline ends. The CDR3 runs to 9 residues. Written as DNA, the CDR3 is TGTGCCTTGGGGCCTGAAGCTTTCTTT. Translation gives CALGPEAFF.